Listed here is a single TCR beta chain. Its antigen is not known. The data were produced by immunoSEQ multiplex PCR, yet TCRdb's version contains in-frame clones alone and is incomplete. The table lists some 17,000 clones, almost 85% of them singletons, with 8.6% in the top ten. The sample is drawn from a study of STAT3 mutations in large granular lymphocyte leukemia. Notes on the study in general: In T-cell large granular lymphocyte leukemia, about half of patients showed multiple immunodominant subclonotypes.

V was pared by 3 bases and J by 1 base, with 16 bases between. CDR3 length: 16 residues. CDR1 and CDR2 (germline): SGHDN, FVKESK. This sequence originates from a man over 45 with T-cell large granular lymphocyte leukemia. Some clones in this sample may be carry-over from other donors' samples. The chain recombines TRBV14 with TRBJ2-7, with a possible D match to TRBD1 (6 bases). The sample consisted of peripheral blood mononuclear cells. The CDR3 sequence: CASSHGTGKGSYEQYF. Here the CDR3 DNA reads TGTGCCAGCAGCCACGGTACAGGGAAGGGATCCTACGAGCAGTACTTC.